This is a list of T cell receptor beta chains from one sample in a study of glioma-infiltrating T cells. Each CDR3 protein gets one entry after TCRdb re-called the multiplex PCR reads with MiXCR. The table lists about 400,000 distinct CDR3 sequences, 41% of them singletons. Sequencing was carried out using glioma tissue, nonneoplastic brain tissue, or PBMCs (not recorded which). The receptors come from a human donor with low-grade glioma or glioblastoma, undergoing nonglioma brain surgery, or in good health (not recorded which). The CDR3 runs from the conserved cysteine through the conserved F or W. The order of the fields is V gene, J gene, D gene, clone size, CDR3 protein, CDR3 DNA. D genes are given only for firm matches. Clone sizes are given selectively: once, few, many, or a class where the clone is expanded.

TRBV6-2/TRBV6-3,TRBJ2-7,TRBD1,few,CASSPYRGLLSYEQYF,TGTGCCAGCAGTCCCTACAGGGGTCTACTCTCCTACGAGCAGTACTTC
TRBV15,TRBJ2-3,NA,many,CATSRGGRVTDTQYF,TGTGCCACCAGCAGAGGGGGCAGGGTCACAGATACGCAGTATTTT
TRBV28,TRBJ1-1,NA,NA,CASSLSQVARAFF,TGTGCCAGCAGTTTATCGCAGGTGGCACGAGCTTTCTTT
TRBV28,TRBJ2-2,TRBD1,few,CASRAGTGNTGELFF,TGTGCCAGCAGGGCCGGGACAGGGAACACCGGGGAGCTGTTTTTT
TRBV12-5,TRBJ1-2,NA,NA,CASGLALRRQARGYTF,TGTGCTAGTGGTTTGGCACTGCGTAGGCAGGCGAGGGGCTACACCTTC
TRBV7-2,TRBJ2-3,TRBD1,NA,CASSSGTGGNTQYF,TGTGCCAGCAGCTCGGGGACAGGGGGGAATACGCAGTATTTT
TRBV7-9,TRBJ1-4,NA,once,CASSFKQAYVEKLFF,TGTGCCAGCAGCTTCAAACAAGCGTATGTGGAAAAACTGTTTTTT
TRBV11-1,TRBJ2-1,NA,NA,CASSALRGYNEQFF,TGTGCCAGCAGCGCCCTAAGGGGGTACAATGAGCAGTTCTTC
TRBV20-1,TRBJ2-1,TRBD2,NA,CSARDLTGRYNEQFF,TGCAGTGCTAGAGATCTGACCGGGAGGTACAATGAGCAGTTCTTC
TRBV11-2,TRBJ1-1,NA,once,CASSLVPRGDTEAFF,TGTGCCAGCAGCTTAGTTCCTCGAGGGGACACTGAAGCTTTCTTT
TRBV7-9,TRBJ2-2,NA,NA,CASSFPDGAANTGELFF,TGTGCCAGCAGCTTTCCTGACGGCGCAGCGAACACCGGGGAGCTGTTTTTT
TRBV11-2,TRBJ1-3,NA,NA,CASSRGAPGNTIYF,TGTGCCAGCAGCCGGGGGGCCCCTGGAAACACCATATATTTT
TRBV7-9,TRBJ2-1,TRBD1,NA,CASSQRPGQSGNEQFF,TGTGCCAGCAGCCAACGACCGGGACAGTCCGGCAATGAGCAGTTCTTC
TRBV4-3,TRBJ2-1,NA,NA,CASSQATRGRQDPRGETQFF,TGCGCCAGCAGCCAAGCGACTAGAGGGAGACAGGACCCCCGGGGAGAGACCCAGTTCTTC
TRBV20-1,TRBJ2-3,TRBD2,NA,CSAGTTSGGTDTQYF,TGCAGTGCTGGAACGACTAGCGGGGGCACAGATACGCAGTATTTT
TRBV12-3/TRBV12-4,TRBJ1-4,TRBD1,NA,CASSLGRTGDEKLFF,TGTGCCAGCAGTTTGGGCCGGACAGGGGATGAAAAACTGTTTTTT
TRBV6-1,TRBJ2-7,TRBD1,many,CASSHQGGQGYEQYF,TGTGCCAGCAGCCACCAAGGGGGACAGGGCTACGAGCAGTACTTC
TRBV28,TRBJ2-1,TRBD2,many,CASSFGLADSNEQFF,TGTGCCAGCAGTTTCGGACTAGCGGATTCCAATGAGCAGTTCTTC
TRBV4-3,TRBJ2-1,NA,NA,CASSQGRGPLGVEQFF,TGCGCCAGCAGCCAAGGACGGGGACCTTTAGGGGTTGAGCAGTTCTTC
TRBV5-4,TRBJ1-4,TRBD1,NA,CANSQQGANEKLFF,TGTGCCAACAGCCAACAGGGGGCGAATGAAAAACTGTTTTTT
TRBV6-5,TRBJ2-1,TRBD1,many,CASSYEQGARINEQFF,TGTGCCAGCAGTTACGAACAGGGGGCGCGTATCAATGAGCAGTTCTTC
TRBV4-2,TRBJ1-2,NA,few,CASSIPTAANYGYTF,TGTGCCAGCAGTATTCCGACAGCCGCTAACTATGGCTACACCTTC